One and the same sample provided the 3 T cell receptor beta chains below, sequenced in a study of spatial heterogeneity in lung cancer. TCRdb fed the 5' RACE reads into MiXCR, producing one record per CDR3 protein. The sample has 10,000 to 13,000 distinct CDR3 sequences; over 6.5% are singletons. Noted time point: sample taken at primary tumor resection. Whole RNA, isolated from tumor, nontumor lung or frozen PBMC, was sequenced without prior sorting. The sequenced sample was PBMCs, obtained at surgery. These receptors all stem from a male donor with early-stage non-small cell lung cancer.

V gene TRBV29-1 combines with J gene TRBJ2-7; D is possibly TRBD1 (6 bases). The germline CDR1 and CDR2 sequences are SQVTM and ANQGSEA. The V and J ends lost 5 bases and 6 bases respectively, with 23 bases between them. The CDR3 sequence is 15 residues long. CDR3 DNA: TGCAGCGTTAGGTCCGATTGGGGGCTCCTTTCCGAGCAGTACTTC. Translated, it gives CSVRSDWGLLSEQYF.

This clonotype was observed many times. V and J are TRBV2 and TRBJ1-1; D is perhaps TRBD1 (5 bases). The V end lost 2 bases, the J end lost 7 bases, and 8 bases lay between the germline ends. There are 12 residues in the CDR3. Germline CDR1 SNHLY, CDR2 FYNNEI. This chain's CDR3 is CASSEWGGEAFF. CDR3 nucleotide sequence: TGTGCCAGCAGTGAATGGGGGGGTGAAGCTTTCTTT.

This clonotype has a count of ten or more. The V call is TRBV6-5, the J call TRBJ1-2; D might be TRBD1 (5 bases). With 2 bases removed from V and 4 bases from J, the gap between germline ends came to 8 bases. CDR3 length equals 13 residues. Germline values: CDR1 MNHEY, CDR2 SVGAGI. As DNA, the CDR3 is TGTGCCAGCAGTTACGGGACTCTCTATGGCTACACCTTC. Amino acid sequence: CASSYGTLYGYTF.